This T cell receptor beta chain originates from a study of beta chain features in type 1 diabetes (dated by TCRdb to the late 2010s). About the investigation overall: Mean age, gender distribution, total cell number and subset yield were not different between patients and healthy donors. A total of approximately 100,000,000 sorted cells were examined across all samples, and the number of cells per subset was strongly correlated with RNA yield. The study compared TCRB repertoires of sorted circulating CD4+ T cell subsets between recently diagnosed type 1 diabetes patients and matched healthy donors. Naive and central memory subsets were obtained from all 30 or so donors, but regulatory and stem cell-like memory subsets were isolated from only 8 patients and 8 healthy donors.

About this clone itself: No antigen is known for it. Base quality data are lacking; no much larger clone is found one base away.

All of the isolated RNA was reverse transcribed with the High Capacity cDNA Reverse Transcription Kit, so expressed TCRB transcripts were sequenced. Naive, central memory and regulatory T cell samples underwent deep immunoSEQ sequencing, averaging about 3.57 million total reads per sample. Sorted cells were lysed in RLT buffer and RNA was extracted with DNase-treated RNeasy Micro or Mini kits, depending on cell number. To prevent cross-contamination, every cell subset was processed on its own, while patient and healthy donor samples were processed together. The immunoSEQ multiplex PCR was used to amplify TCRB sequences from cDNA, yielding 87-bp fragments that span the CDR3 region. The amplicons were sequenced using the Illumina HiSeq platform. The original methods were these. PCR bias was computationally corrected using synthetic template baselines, reads within Hamming distance 2 were collapsed, and singletons that could not be merged were discarded. Reads were aligned against IMGT so that V, D and J genes, CDR3 length and insertions or deletions at six rearrangement sites could be assigned. Within each subset, clonotype counts were normalized to sorted cell number, after which true diversity and Gini coefficients were computed with the tcR R package. The overlap coefficient, calculated on TCRB nucleotide sequences, was used to measure repertoire sharing. As a proxy for the pre-selection repertoire, out-of-frame TCRB sequences from naive cells were analyzed. TCRdb's version of the immuneACCESS table is confined to in-frame rearrangements and falls short of the full clone set. An unresolved V gene accounts for under half of the shortfall where checked; the remainder is of unknown origin. V and J calls and clone size are those listed in that table; D and trimming were worked out from the DNA. Present in this sample are 350,000 to 450,000 clones, roughly 15% of which were seen just once. 0.019% of the sample is taken by the ten largest.

Study-wide conclusions, independent of this receptor: At VDJ recombination sites, patients with type 1 diabetes made fewer insertions and deleted more nucleotides, a pattern implying thymic rearrangement abnormalities. Type 1 diabetes patients showed a moderate but significant shortening of TCRB CDR3 length in all four CD4+ subsets. Sequencing cDNA rather than genomic DNA could over-represent highly expressing activated cells, although activation and CD3 levels did not differ between groups. Naive, central memory and regulatory TCRB repertoires appeared to be more similar among patients than among healthy donors. PCR may preferentially amplify shorter templates, but because patient and control samples were amplified and corrected together, any resulting skew would affect both groups equally. HLA sub-analyses involved small numbers of individuals, so any influence of HLA type on TCRB rearrangement remained unresolved.

Inclusive of the bounding cysteine and phenylalanine, the CDR3 is 20 residues long. Only the CDR3 region is kept as DNA, spanning 60 bases read in frame from base 1. Trimming removed 5 bases from V and 0 bases from J; the gene matches leave 13 bases unexplained. The germline V gene (reference sequence) provides CDR1 MNHEY and CDR2 SMNVEV. From each donor, a single peripheral blood sample of 95 to 150 mL on average was drawn into heparinised tubes. Naive, central memory, regulatory and stem cell-like memory CD4+ T cells were sorted on a BD FACSAria II using a panel including CD45RO, CCR7, CD25, CD127, CD95 and CD27. A purity above 95% was achieved for all sorted populations. PBMCs were isolated immediately by Lymphoprep density gradient centrifugation and stained directly without culture. Samples were stained and sorted in pairs, with one healthy donor and one patient per experiment, so that batch effects were minimized.

Sequenced: naive CD4+ T cells from blood. The cell subset or site label on this specimen signifies: true naive CD4+ T cells. This chain is built from TRBV27 and TRBJ2-6; 10 middle bases align to TRBD2. This TCR came from a woman younger than 35 in good health. The CDR3 loop reads CASSPPAGLAASSGANVLTF. DNA sequence: TGTGCCAGCAGTCCCCCCGCCGGACTAGCGGCAAGCTCTGGGGCCAACGTCCTGACTTTC.